This TCR beta chain came from a study of cytomegalovirus exposure and HLA in healthy donors. The wider study: The early release's HLA-typed donors yielded 80 million to 95 million unique TCRs. Study-wide results and caveats: The investigators catalogued 150 to 200 TCR beta chains as cytomegalovirus-associated. Some public TCRs appeared in many individuals, while most sequences were rare.

Details on this clone: Its antigen is still unknown. The junction departs from the called germline gene at one end, perhaps through a read error. This CDR3 is also generated by other DNA sequences in the sample.

With 60 Vbeta and 13 Jbeta primers, the PCR was carried out. The table came from immunoSEQ multiplex PCR; TCRdb's copy has only in-frame clones and leaves some out. The sample holds some 56,000 clones; about 83% are singletons and the top ten take 1.5% to 2%. Germline V gene sequence: CDR1 SGHNT, CDR2 YYREEE (reference sequence). CDR3 size: 14 residues. This TCR was recovered from a human donor in good health. The genes are TRBV5-4 and TRBJ1-2, with 7 nucleotides matching TRBD1. Sequencing was performed on PBMCs. The CDR3 sequence is CASSYGTVYYGYTF. As DNA, the CDR3 is TGTGCTAGCAGCTATGGGACAGTCTACTATGGCTACACCTTC.